This T cell receptor (beta chain) stems from a study of T cell repertoires in cytomegalovirus infection. The overall study: Public TCR beta signature analysis indicated the presence of both CMV infection and matching HLA type.

General study points: Carriage of CMV together with the relevant HLA was identifiable through cumulative public TCR beta family frequency. CMV-specific HLA-C-restricted TCR beta clonotypes dominated the ex vivo response.

TCRdb ran MiXCR on the reads and lists one entry per CDR3 protein. The sample lists under 850,000 distinct CDR3 sequences; 35% to 45% were seen once. V was trimmed by 4 bases and J by 8 bases, leaving 9 bases between them. The CDR3 extends over 12 amino acids. The germline gives CDR1 SGHTA, CDR2 FQGTGA. This clonotype came up many times. What it recognizes is unknown. The clonotype comes from a human donor in good health (CMV status not recorded). Some clones in this sample may be carry-over from other donors' samples. Sequenced: PBMCs. V and J are TRBV7-3 and TRBJ2-1; D gene unclear. CDR3 DNA sequence: TGTGCCAGCAGCTCCGACTCTGATGAGCAGTTCTTC. Amino acids: CASSSDSDEQFF.